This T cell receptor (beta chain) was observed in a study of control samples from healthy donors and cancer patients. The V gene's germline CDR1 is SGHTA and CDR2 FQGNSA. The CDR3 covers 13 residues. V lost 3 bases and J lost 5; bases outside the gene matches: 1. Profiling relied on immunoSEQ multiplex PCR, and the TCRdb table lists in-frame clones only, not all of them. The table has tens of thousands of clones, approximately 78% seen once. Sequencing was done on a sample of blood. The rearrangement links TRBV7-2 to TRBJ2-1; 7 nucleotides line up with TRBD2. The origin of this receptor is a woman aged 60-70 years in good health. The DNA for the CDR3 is TGTGCCAGCAGCTTGGCGGGGGACAATGAGCAGTTCTTC. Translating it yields CASSLAGDNEQFF.